What follows are 24 T cell receptor beta chains derived from one specimen sequenced in a study of immune evolution from preneoplasia to lung adenocarcinoma. The data were produced by immunoSEQ multiplex PCR, yet TCRdb's version contains in-frame clones alone and is incomplete. Of approximately 7,500 clones in the sample, about four fifths were seen once. Sequenced sample: FFPE invasive lung adenocarcinoma tissue. The source of these receptors is a person aged 40 to 49 with lung adenocarcinoma.

The genes are TRBV7-2 and TRBJ2-2; 9 nucleotides agree with TRBD1. The CDR3 sequence is 17 residues long. J was trimmed by 7 bases and V by 2 bases; bases with no gene match: 11. Germline CDR1 and CDR2: SGHTA and FQGNSA. The CDR3 bases are TGTGCCAGCAGCTTAATGGGACAGGGAGTTGGGGACGGGGAGCTGTTTTTT. Translating it yields CASSLMGQGVGDGELFF.

This sequence joins TRBV2 and TRBJ1-5, with D maybe TRBD1 (6 bases). This CDR3 comprises 15 residues. Germline-derived CDR1 and CDR2 are SNHLY and FYNNEI. V was clipped by 6 bases and J by 4 bases, with 16 bases between them. In DNA, the CDR3 is TGTGCCAGCAGGCAGGGGAGCCAAAGGAATCAGCCCCAGCATTTT. Encoded protein: CASRQGSQRNQPQHF.

A few counts support this clone. V gene TRBV5-1 combines with J gene TRBJ2-7; TRBD2 might be the D (5 bases). The CDR3 extends over 15 amino acids. Per germline, CDR1 SGHRS and CDR2 YFSETQ. V was shortened by 4 bases and J by 7 bases, with 21 bases between the two germline ends. CDR3 region: CASSPTRQTTGEQYF. The CDR3 DNA sequence: TGCGCCAGCAGCCCAACCCGACAAACTACGGGGGAGCAGTACTTC.

V is TRBV7-9 and J is TRBJ2-1; TRBD2 agrees at 11 bases. Germline CDR1 and CDR2: SEHNR and FQNEAQ (reference sequence). J lost 7 bases, V lost 8 bases, and 4 bases had no gene match. There are 13 residues in the CDR3. The DNA for the CDR3 is TGTGCCAGCCGTTCTAGCGGGGGGAATGAGCAGTTCTTC. It translates to CASRSSGGNEQFF. Full variable domain (remainder filled in from reference TRBV7-9 and TRBJ2-1): DTGVSQNPRHKITKRGQNVTFRCDPISEHNRLYWYRQTLGQGPEFLTYFQNEAQLEKSRLLSDRFSAERPKGSFSTLEIQRTEQGDSAMYLCASRSSGGNEQFFGPGTRLTVL.

The chain is built from TRBV6-5 and TRBJ1-3; D is unclear. V lost 4 bases and J lost 4, with 2 bases in between. The CDR3 runs 11 residues. The V gene's germline CDR1 is MNHEY and CDR2 SVGAGI. The DNA for the CDR3 is TGTGCCAGCAGTTTCGGAAACACCATATATTTT. Amino acid sequence: CASSFGNTIYF.

The V call is TRBV9, the J call TRBJ2-1; possible D gene TRBD1, 5 bases. V was shortened by 0 bases and J by 8 bases, with 21 bases between the two germline ends. This CDR3 has 17 amino acids. The germline V gene has CDR1 SGDLS and CDR2 YYNGEE. DNA of the CDR3: TGTGCCAGCAGCGTAGACCTCGGACACGCTACCCCCGATGAGCAGTTCTTC. Translated, it gives CASSVDLGHATPDEQFF. Complete variable domain (other parts from reference TRBV9 and TRBJ2-1): DSGVTQTPKHLITATGQRVTLRCSPRSGDLSVYWYQQSLDQGLQFLIQYYNGEERAKGNILERFSAQQFPDLHSELNLSSLELGDSALYFCASSVDLGHATPDEQFFGPGTRLTVL.

The rearrangement uses TRBV28 and TRBJ1-3, with 10 bases aligning to TRBD1. Germline CDR1 MDHEN, CDR2 SYDVKM. The CDR3 runs to 15 residues. The trim removed 4 bases at V and 4 bases at J, leaving 4 bases unmatched. CDR3 in amino acids: CASSSGQGTGNTIYF. The CDR3 region has the DNA TGTGCCAGCAGTTCGGGACAGGGGACGGGAAACACCATATATTTT.

In regard to this clone: At one end the junction does not follow the germline gene, possibly because of a read error. The sample carries other DNA sequences with the same CDR3. This chain links TRBV11-2 with TRBJ1-2, with 9 bases aligning to TRBD1. The CDR3 has 17 residues. Germline loops: CDR1 SGHAT, CDR2 FQNNGV. This chain's CDR3 is CASSLGEITGGYYGYTF. The CDR3 DNA reads as TGTGCTAGCAGCTTAGGCGAGATTACAGGGGGCTACTATGGCTACACCTTC.

For the CDR3, the DNA is TGTGCCAGCAGCTCGCGGACAGGGGAAAACGAGCAGTACTTC. The encoded protein is CASSSRTGENEQYF. This chain connects TRBV21-1 to TRBJ2-7; the table assigns TRBD1, which was not confirmed against the DNA. TRBV21-1 is flagged as a pseudogene. This CDR3 is 14 amino acids long.

The chain uses TRBV6-1 and TRBJ1-2; no definite D call. V shed 2 bases and J shed 2 bases, with 3 bases lying between them. Looked up from germline, CDR1 is MNHNS and CDR2 is SASEGT. CDR3 size: 12 residues. This CDR3 is CASSEQNYGYTF. The CDR3 DNA reads as TGTGCCAGCAGTGAACAAAACTATGGCTACACCTTC.

This sequence joins TRBV19 and TRBJ2-3, with D tentatively TRBD2 (5 bases). Germline CDR1 LNHDA, CDR2 SQIVND (reference sequence). The CDR3 is made up of 13 amino acids. The V gene lost 10 bases and the J gene lost 2 bases, with 13 bases spanning the gap. The CDR3 DNA follows: TGTGCCACAGCGGCGTCTCTCACAGATACGCAGTATTTT. Its protein is CATAASLTDTQYF. Full variable domain (outside the CDR3, taken from reference TRBV19 and TRBJ2-3): DGGITQSPKYLFRKEGQNVTLSCEQNLNHDAMYWYRQDPGQGLRLIYYSQIVNDFQKGDIAEGYSVSREKKESFPLTVTSAQKNPTAFYLCATAASLTDTQYFGPGTRLTVL.

The genes are TRBV30 and TRBJ2-1; 12 positions match TRBD2. Trimming cost V 3 bases and J 4 bases; bases outside gene matches: 4. Per the germline V gene, CDR1 is GTSNPN and CDR2 is SVGIG (reference sequence). The CDR3 extends over 15 amino acids. CDR3 region: CAWSLGLAGYNEQFF. The CDR3 DNA sequence: TGTGCCTGGAGCCTTGGACTAGCGGGATACAATGAGCAGTTCTTC.

The rearrangement joins TRBV30 to TRBJ2-3, with no clear D. The CDR3 sequence is 12 residues long. The germline CDR1 and CDR2 sequences are GTSNPN and SVGIG (reference sequence). V lost 0 bases and J 0 bases, leaving 1 base between the germline ends. In nucleotides, the CDR3 is TGTGCCTGGAGTGTAAGCACAGATACGCAGTATTTT. It is translated as CAWSVSTDTQYF.

This sequence joins TRBV19 and TRBJ2-3, with D perhaps TRBD2 (6 bases). The V gene's germline CDR1 is LNHDA and CDR2 SQIVND (reference sequence). The V end was cut by 5 bases, the J end by 6 bases, with 9 bases between. The CDR3 length is 12 residues. CDR3 DNA: TGTGCCAGTAGTCTACTAGCCGATACGCAGTATTTT. Protein product: CASSLLADTQYF.

This chain uses TRBV6-1 with TRBJ2-7, with 7 bases identical to TRBD2. From germline, CDR1 is MNHNS and CDR2 SASEGT. This CDR3 is 13 amino acids long. The ends lost 3 bases at V and 3 bases at J; junction bases unmatched: 2. CDR3 in amino acids: CASSDGGGYEQYF. The CDR3 DNA reads TGTGCCAGCAGTGATGGGGGGGGCTACGAGCAGTACTTC.

The J gene is TRBJ1-5, the V gene TRBV4-3; D gene unclear. The germline gives CDR1 LGHNA, CDR2 YSLEER. The ends were cut back, 3 bases at V and 4 bases at J, with 7 bases in the middle. The CDR3 has 13 amino acids. The CDR3 region is CASSHEMNQPQHF. The CDR3 nucleotides are TGCGCCAGCAGCCACGAAATGAATCAGCCCCAGCATTTT.

On this clone: Other nucleotide sequences from this sample produce the same CDR3. This chain uses TRBV11-3 with TRBJ2-5; no clear D. The CDR3 spans 13 residues. The V end lost 1 base, the J end lost 3 bases, and 6 bases lay between the germline ends. From germline, CDR1 is SGHNT and CDR2 YENEEA. This chain's CDR3 is CASSLGPKETQYF. In nucleotides, the CDR3 is TGTGCCAGCAGCTTAGGTCCCAAAGAGACCCAGTACTTC.

V usage is TRBV9 and J usage is TRBJ2-2, with D unresolved. CDR1 and CDR2 (germline): SGDLS, YYNGEE. CDR3 length equals 11 residues. V shed 5 bases and J shed 2 bases, with 1 base lying between them. The CDR3: CASSNTGELFF. CDR3 DNA: TGTGCCAGCAGTAACACCGGGGAGCTGTTTTTT. Filled out from reference TRBV9 and TRBJ2-2, the complete variable domain reads DSGVTQTPKHLITATGQRVTLRCSPRSGDLSVYWYQQSLDQGLQFLIQYYNGEERAKGNILERFSAQQFPDLHSELNLSSLELGDSALYFCASSNTGELFFGEGSRLTVL.

This clone is classed as large. The DNA of the CDR3 is TGTGCCTTAAGTGCGGGAGTCCCAGATACGCAGTATTTT. Protein sequence: CALSAGVPDTQYF. The chain couples TRBV30 to TRBJ2-3, with 7 bases that match TRBD2. CDR1 is GTSNPN and CDR2 is SVGIG in the germline V gene (reference sequence). The J segment lost 4 bases and the V segment lost 7 bases, leaving 8 bases of the junction unmatched. The CDR3 runs 13 residues.

This clone was counted only a few times. This specimen includes other DNA sequences encoding the same CDR3. In DNA form, the CDR3 reads TGTGCCTGGAGTGCGGGACAGGACAATTCACCCCTCCACTTT. Translation: CAWSAGQDNSPLHF. J is TRBJ1-6 and V is TRBV30, with 8 positions matching TRBD1. The CDR3 runs to 14 residues. Trimming removed 1 base from V and 7 bases from J; junction bases left unmatched: 3. The germline V gene encodes CDR1 GTSNPN and CDR2 SVGIG (reference sequence).

The V gene is TRBV30, the J gene TRBJ2-1; D remains ambiguous. This CDR3 has 13 amino acids. V lost 2 bases, J lost 6 bases, and 11 bases lay in between. From germline, CDR1 is GTSNPN and CDR2 SVGIG (reference sequence). The CDR3 loop is CAWSFPVPNEQFF. CDR3 coding DNA: TGTGCCTGGAGTTTCCCGGTTCCCAATGAGCAGTTCTTC. The full variable domain, in which reference TRBV30 and TRBJ2-1 provide the parts outside the CDR3, is SQTIHQWPATLVQPVGSPLSLECTVEGTSNPNLYWYRQAAGRGLQLLFYSVGIGQISSEVPQNLSASRPQDRQFILSSKKLLLSDSGFYLCAWSFPVPNEQFFGPGTRLTVL.

This chain joins TRBV28 and TRBJ2-7; no firm D call. The V end lost 2 bases, the J end lost 10 bases, and 15 bases lay between the germline ends. The germline CDR1 and CDR2 sequences are MDHEN and SYDVKM. CDR3 size: 13 residues. The DNA for the CDR3 is TGTGCCAGCAGTTTACCCCGAATCACTACCCAGTACTTC. Protein product: CASSLPRITTQYF.

The V call is TRBV18, the J call TRBJ1-1, with 7 bases identical to TRBD1. CDR3 length equals 16 residues. The ends lost 3 bases at V and 3 bases at J; junction bases unmatched: 10. Germline CDR1 KGHSH, CDR2 LQKENI. CDR3 region: CASSPRTGTGDTEAFF. The CDR3 bases are TGTGCCAGCTCACCTCGGACAGGAACGGGGGACACTGAAGCTTTCTTT.

This clone was seen only a few times. This rearrangement joins TRBV11-2 to TRBJ1-2; D call uncertain. This CDR3 contains 14 residues. Germline V gene sequence: CDR1 SGHAT, CDR2 FQNNGV. V lost 0 bases, J lost 4 bases, and 9 bases lay in between. The CDR3 reads CASSLEAAAYGYTF. The DNA for the CDR3 is TGTGCCAGCAGCTTAGAAGCGGCAGCCTATGGCTACACCTTC.